This record covers a single TCR beta chain. Antigen unknown. This entry belongs to a study of radiotherapy plus CTLA-4 blockade in lung cancer. Study-level results: In blood, tumor-derived TCR clones expanded after radiotherapy plus ipilimumab. Per reports, early blood T cell clone dynamics, plus interferon-beta, forecast response most strongly.

Assay: immunoSEQ multiplex PCR; the TCRdb copy retains only in-frame clones and omits some. The sample contains about 97,000 clones, roughly 74% of which appear only once. The TCR was taken from a human donor with non-small cell lung cancer who had a partial response to radiotherapy plus ipilimumab. Some clones in this sample may be carry-over from other donors' samples. The sequencing used peripheral blood, collected from a patient treated with radiotherapy plus ipilimumab.

This CDR3 reads CASSSNRGTGELFF. For the CDR3, the DNA is TGTGCCAGCAGCTCCAACAGGGGTACCGGGGAGCTGTTTTTT. This chain connects TRBV7-9 to TRBJ2-2, with 7 bases aligning to TRBD1. This CDR3 spans 14 amino acids. Germline lookup yields CDR1 SEHNR and CDR2 FQNEAQ (reference sequence). Losses at the gene ends were 4 bases for V and 5 bases for J; bases not matched to a gene: 4.